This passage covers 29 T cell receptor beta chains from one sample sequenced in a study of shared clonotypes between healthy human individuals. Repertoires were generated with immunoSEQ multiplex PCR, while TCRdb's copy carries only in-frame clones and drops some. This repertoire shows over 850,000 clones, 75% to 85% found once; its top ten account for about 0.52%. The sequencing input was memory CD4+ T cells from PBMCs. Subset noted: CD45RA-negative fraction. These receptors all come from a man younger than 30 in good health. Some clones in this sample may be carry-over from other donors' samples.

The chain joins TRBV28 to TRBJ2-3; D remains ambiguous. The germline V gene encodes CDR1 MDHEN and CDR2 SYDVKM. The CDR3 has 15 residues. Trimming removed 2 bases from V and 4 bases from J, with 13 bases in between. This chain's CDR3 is CASSLKQRGPDTQYF. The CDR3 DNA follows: TGTGCCAGCAGTTTAAAACAGCGCGGACCAGATACGCAGTATTTT.

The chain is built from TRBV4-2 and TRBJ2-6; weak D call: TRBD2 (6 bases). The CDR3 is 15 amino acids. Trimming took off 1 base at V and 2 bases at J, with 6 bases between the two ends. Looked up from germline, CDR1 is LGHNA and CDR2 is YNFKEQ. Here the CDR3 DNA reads TGTGCCAGCAGCCAAGCGGGAGCTGGGGCCAACGTCCTGACTTTC. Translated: CASSQAGAGANVLTF.

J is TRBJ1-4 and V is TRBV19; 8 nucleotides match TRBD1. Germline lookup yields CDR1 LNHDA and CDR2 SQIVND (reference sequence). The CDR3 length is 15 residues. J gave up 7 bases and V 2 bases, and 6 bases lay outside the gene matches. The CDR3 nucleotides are TGTGCCAGTAGTATAAACGGACAGGGCGGTGAAAAACTGTTTTTT. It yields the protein CASSINGQGGEKLFF.

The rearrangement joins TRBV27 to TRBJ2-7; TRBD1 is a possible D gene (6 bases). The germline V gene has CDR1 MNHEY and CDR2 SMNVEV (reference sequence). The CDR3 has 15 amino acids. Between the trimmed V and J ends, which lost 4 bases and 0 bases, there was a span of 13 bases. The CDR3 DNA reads TGTGCCAGCAGTTCTTGGACAGCGAGCTCCTACGAGCAGTACTTC. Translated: CASSSWTASSYEQYF.

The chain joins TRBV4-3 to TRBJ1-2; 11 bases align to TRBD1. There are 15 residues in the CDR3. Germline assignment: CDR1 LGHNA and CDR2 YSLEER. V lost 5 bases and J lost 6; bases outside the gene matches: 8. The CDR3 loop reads CASSTQDRGPNGYTF. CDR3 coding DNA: TGCGCCAGCAGCACCCAGGACAGGGGGCCAAATGGCTACACCTTC.

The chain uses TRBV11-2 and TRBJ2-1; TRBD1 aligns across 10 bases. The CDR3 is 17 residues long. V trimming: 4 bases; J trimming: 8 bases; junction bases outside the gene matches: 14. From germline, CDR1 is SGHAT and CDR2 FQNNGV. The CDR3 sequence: CASSSRGGQGNMDEQFF. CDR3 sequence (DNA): TGTGCCAGCAGCTCTAGGGGGGGACAGGGGAATATGGATGAGCAGTTCTTC.

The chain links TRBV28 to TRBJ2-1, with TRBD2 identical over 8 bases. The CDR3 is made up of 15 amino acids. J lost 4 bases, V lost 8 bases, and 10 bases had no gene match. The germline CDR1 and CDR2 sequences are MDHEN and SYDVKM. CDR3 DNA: TGTGCCAGCCACCGGGCTAGCGGGCAATACAATGAGCAGTTCTTC. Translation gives CASHRASGQYNEQFF.

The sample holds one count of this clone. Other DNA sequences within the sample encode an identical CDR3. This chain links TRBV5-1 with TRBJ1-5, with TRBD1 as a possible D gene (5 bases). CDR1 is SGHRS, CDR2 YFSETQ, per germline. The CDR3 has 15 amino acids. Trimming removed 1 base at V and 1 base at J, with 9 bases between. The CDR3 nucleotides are TGCGCCAGCAGCTTGACAGGAAACAGCAATCAGCCCCAGCATTTT. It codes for CASSLTGNSNQPQHF.

For the CDR3, the DNA is TGTGCCAGCAGTGAAAGGGCTCTCCCCTATGGCTACACCTTC. Residues: CASSERALPYGYTF. V is TRBV6-1 and J is TRBJ1-2; D ambiguous. This CDR3 spans 14 amino acids. The V end lost 2 bases, the J end lost 4 bases, and 11 bases lay between the germline ends. The germline V gene has CDR1 MNHNS and CDR2 SASEGT.

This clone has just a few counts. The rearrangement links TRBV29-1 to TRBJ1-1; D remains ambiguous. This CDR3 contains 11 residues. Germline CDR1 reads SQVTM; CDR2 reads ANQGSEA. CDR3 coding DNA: TGCAATGTTGCGCGCACGGCTGAAGCTTTCTTT. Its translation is CNVARTAEAFF.

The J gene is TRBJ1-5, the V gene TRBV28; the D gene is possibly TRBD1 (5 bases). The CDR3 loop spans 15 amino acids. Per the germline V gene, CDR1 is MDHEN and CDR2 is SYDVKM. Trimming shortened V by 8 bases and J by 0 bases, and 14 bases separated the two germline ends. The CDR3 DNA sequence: TGTGCCAGCTTCCCCGGGGCTTATAGCAATCAGCCCCAGCATTTT. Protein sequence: CASFPGAYSNQPQHF.

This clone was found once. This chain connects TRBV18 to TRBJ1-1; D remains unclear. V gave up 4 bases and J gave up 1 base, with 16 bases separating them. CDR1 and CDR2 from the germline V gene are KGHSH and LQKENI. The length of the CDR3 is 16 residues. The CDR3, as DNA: TGTGCCAGCTCACGACCGACTCCCTCTCCGAACACTGAAGCTTTCTTT. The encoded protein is CASSRPTPSPNTEAFF.

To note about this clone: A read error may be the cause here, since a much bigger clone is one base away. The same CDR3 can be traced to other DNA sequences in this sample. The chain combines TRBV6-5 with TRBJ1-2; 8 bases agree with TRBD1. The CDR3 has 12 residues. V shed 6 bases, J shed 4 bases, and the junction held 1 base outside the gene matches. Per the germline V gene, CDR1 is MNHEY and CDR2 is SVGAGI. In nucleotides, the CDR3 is TGTGCCAGCAGGGACAGGGCCTATGGCTACACCTTC. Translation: CASRDRAYGYTF.

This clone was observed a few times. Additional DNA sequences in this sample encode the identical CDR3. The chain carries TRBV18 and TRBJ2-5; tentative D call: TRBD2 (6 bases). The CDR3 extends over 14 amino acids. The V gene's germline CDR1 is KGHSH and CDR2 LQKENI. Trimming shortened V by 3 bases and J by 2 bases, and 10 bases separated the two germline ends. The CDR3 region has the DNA TGTGCCAGCTCACCCACTAGCCGGCAAGAGACCCAGTACTTC. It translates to CASSPTSRQETQYF.

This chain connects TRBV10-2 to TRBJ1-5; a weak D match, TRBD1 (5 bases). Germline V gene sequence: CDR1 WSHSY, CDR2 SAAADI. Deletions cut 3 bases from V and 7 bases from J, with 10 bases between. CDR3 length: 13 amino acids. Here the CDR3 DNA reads TGCGCCAGCAGTGAAGGGTGGGGCCAGCCCCAGCATTTT. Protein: CASSEGWGQPQHF.

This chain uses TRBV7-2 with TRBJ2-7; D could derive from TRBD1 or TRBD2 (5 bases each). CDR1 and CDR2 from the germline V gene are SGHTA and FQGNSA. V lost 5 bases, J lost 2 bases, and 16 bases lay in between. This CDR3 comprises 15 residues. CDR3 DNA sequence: TGTGCCAGCAGCCGCCATAGCCGGGACCCCTACGAGCAGTACTTC. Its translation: CASSRHSRDPYEQYF.

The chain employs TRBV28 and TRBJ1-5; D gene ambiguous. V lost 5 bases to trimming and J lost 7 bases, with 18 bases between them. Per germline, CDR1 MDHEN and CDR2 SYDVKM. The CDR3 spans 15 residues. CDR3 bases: TGTGCCAGCAGTCAGATACCCTCGGACGGGCAGCCCCAGCATTTT. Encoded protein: CASSQIPSDGQPQHF. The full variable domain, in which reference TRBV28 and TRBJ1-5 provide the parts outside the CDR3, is DVKVTQSSRYLVKRTGEKVFLECVQDMDHENMFWYRQDPGLGLRLIYFSYDVKMKEKGDIPEGYSVSREKKERFSLILESASTNQTSMYLCASSQIPSDGQPQHFGDGTRLSIL.

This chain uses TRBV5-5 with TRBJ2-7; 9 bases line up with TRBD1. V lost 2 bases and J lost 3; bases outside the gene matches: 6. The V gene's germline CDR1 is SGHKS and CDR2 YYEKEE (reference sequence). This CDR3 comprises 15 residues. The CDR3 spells CASSFRGDRVYEQYF. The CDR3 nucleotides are TGTGCCAGCAGCTTTAGAGGGGACAGGGTCTACGAGCAGTACTTC. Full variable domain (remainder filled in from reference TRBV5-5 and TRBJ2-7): DAGVTQSPTHLIKTRGQQVTLRCSPISGHKSVSWYQQVLGQGPQFIFQYYEKEERGRGNFPDRFSARQFPNYSSELNVNALLLGDSALYLCASSFRGDRVYEQYFGPGTRLTVT.

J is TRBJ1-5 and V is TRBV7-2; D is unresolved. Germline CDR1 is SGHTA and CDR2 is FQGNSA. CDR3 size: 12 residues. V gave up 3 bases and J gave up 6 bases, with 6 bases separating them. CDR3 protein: CASSFGSQPQHF. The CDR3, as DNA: TGTGCCAGCAGCTTCGGCTCTCAGCCCCAGCATTTT. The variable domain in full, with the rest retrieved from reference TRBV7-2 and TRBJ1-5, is GAGVSQSPSNKVTEKGKDVELRCDPISGHTALYWYRQSLGQGLEFLIYFQGNSAPDKSGLPSDRFSAERTGGSVSTLTIQRTQQEDSAVYLCASSFGSQPQHFGDGTRLSIL.

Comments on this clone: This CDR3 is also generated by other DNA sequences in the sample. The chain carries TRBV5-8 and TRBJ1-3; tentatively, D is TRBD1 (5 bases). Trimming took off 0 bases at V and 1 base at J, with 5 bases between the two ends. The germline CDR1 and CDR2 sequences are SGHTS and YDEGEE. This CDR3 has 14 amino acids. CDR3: CASSLGQSGNTIYF. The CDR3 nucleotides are TGTGCCAGCAGCTTGGGACAGTCTGGAAACACCATATATTTT.

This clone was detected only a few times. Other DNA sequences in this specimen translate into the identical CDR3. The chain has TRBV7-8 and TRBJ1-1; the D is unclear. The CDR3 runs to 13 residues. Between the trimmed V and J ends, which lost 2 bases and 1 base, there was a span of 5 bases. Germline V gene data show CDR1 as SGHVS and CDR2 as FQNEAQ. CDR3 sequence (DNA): TGTGCCAGCAGCTTAACGGGGAACACTGAAGCTTTCTTT. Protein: CASSLTGNTEAFF.

CDR3 loop: CASSLSAQTGNTIYF. CDR3 sequence (DNA): TGCGCCAGCAGCTTGTCGGCACAAACGGGAAACACCATATATTTT. The V call is TRBV5-1, the J call TRBJ1-3; D is uncertain. The germline V gene has CDR1 SGHRS and CDR2 YFSETQ. The length of the CDR3 is 15 residues. V lost 1 base and J 4 bases, leaving 12 bases between the germline ends.

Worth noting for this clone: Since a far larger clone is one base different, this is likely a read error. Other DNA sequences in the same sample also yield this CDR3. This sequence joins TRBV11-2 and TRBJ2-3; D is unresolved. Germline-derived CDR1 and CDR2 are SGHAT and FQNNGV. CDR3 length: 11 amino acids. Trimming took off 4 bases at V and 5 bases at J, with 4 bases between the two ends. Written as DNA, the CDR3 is TGTGCCAGCAGCTCCAGAGATACGCAGTATTTT. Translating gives CASSSRDTQYF.

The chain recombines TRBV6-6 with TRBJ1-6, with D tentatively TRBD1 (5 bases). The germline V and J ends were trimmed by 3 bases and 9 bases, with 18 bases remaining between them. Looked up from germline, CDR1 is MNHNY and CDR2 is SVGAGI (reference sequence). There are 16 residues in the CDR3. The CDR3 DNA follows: TGTGCCAGCAGTTATAGGGGTGGGGACGGGGGTTCACCCCTCCACTTT. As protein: CASSYRGGDGGSPLHF.

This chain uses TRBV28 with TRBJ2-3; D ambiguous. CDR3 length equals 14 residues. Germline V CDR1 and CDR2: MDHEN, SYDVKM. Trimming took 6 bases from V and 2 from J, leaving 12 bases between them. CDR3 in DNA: TGTGCCAGCAGGTTGGGTACTAACACAGATACGCAGTATTTT. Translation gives CASRLGTNTDTQYF.

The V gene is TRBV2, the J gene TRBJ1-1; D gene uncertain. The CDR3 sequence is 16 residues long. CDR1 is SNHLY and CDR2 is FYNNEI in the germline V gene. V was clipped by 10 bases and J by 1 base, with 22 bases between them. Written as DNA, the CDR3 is TGTGCCATCCAGAAGGGTACAGAAGGTTCGAACACTGAAGCTTTCTTT. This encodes CAIQKGTEGSNTEAFF.

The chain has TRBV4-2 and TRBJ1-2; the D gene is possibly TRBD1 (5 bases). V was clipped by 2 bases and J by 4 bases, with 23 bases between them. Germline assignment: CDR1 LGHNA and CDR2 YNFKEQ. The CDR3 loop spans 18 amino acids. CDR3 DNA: TGTGCCAGCAGCCAATCGACCCAGGGCCGGTCTGGTGGCTATGGCTACACCTTC. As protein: CASSQSTQGRSGGYGYTF.

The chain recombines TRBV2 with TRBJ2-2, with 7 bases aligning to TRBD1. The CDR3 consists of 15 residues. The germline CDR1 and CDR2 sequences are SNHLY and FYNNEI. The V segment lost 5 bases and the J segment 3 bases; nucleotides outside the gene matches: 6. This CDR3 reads CASSSDRPYTGELFF. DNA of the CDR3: TGTGCCAGCAGTTCGGACAGGCCTTACACCGGGGAGCTGTTTTTT.

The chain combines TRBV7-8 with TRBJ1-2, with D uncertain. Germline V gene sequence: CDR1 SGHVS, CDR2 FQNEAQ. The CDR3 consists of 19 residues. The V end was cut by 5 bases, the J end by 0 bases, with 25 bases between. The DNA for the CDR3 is TGTGCCAGCAGCCCCCTTAGAATTGTTGTAGGAACCCCTAACTATGGCTACACCTTC. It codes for CASSPLRIVVGTPNYGYTF.